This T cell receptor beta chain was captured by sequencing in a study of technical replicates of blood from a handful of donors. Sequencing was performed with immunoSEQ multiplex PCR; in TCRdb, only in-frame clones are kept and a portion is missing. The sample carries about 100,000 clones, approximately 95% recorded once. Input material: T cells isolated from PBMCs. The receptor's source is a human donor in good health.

The CDR3 DNA follows: TGTGCCAGCAGTTACTCCTACCGACAGGGCGGCACTGAAGCTTTCTTT. Translated: CASSYSYRQGGTEAFF. The chain joins TRBV6-5 to TRBJ1-1; TRBD1 matches 7 bases. The CDR3 spans 16 residues. The germline gives CDR1 MNHEY, CDR2 SVGAGI. The trim removed 0 bases at V and 4 bases at J, leaving 8 bases unmatched.